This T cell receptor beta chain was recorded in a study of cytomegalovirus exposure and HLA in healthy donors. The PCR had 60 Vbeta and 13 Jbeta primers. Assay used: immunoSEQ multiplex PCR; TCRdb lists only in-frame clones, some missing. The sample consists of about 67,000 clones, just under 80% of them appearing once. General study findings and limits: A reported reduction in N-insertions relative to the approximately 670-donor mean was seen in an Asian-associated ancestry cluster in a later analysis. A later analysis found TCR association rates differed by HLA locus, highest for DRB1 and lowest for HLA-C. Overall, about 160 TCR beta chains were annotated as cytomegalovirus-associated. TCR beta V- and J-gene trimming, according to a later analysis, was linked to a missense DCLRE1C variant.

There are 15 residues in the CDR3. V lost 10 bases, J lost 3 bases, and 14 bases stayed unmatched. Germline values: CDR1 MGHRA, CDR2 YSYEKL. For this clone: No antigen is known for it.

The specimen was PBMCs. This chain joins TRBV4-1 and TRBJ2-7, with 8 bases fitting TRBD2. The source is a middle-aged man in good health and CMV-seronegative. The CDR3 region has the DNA TGCGCCACCCAGAGGGGCCCGGGAGGGGGCTACGAGCAGTACTTC. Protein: CATQRGPGGGYEQYF.